These T cell receptor beta chains were read from a single sample in a study of response to subunit inactivated influenza vaccine. MiXCR, applied by TCRdb to the RT-PCR reads, yields one record per CDR3 protein. The table records about 570,000 distinct CDR3 sequences, roughly 12% of them present only once. This sample was shared with a second study, whose subject was T cells expressing NK-cell markers.

Sequenced here: PBMCs from blood, sampled on the day of vaccination. The receptors here all came from a man aged 50-60 years who received an inactivated influenza vaccine. Both conserved end residues are part of each CDR3. The order of the fields is CDR3 protein, CDR3 DNA, V gene, clone size, J gene, D gene. D genes are given only for firm matches. Clone size appears in some rows only: once, few, many, or a class for an expanded clone.

cdr3_aa: CASSPGSHYGYTF
cdr3_nt: TGCGCCAGCAGCCCCGGGTCCCACTATGGCTACACCTTC
v_call: TRBV5-1
clone_size: few
j_call: TRBJ1-2
d_call: NA

cdr3_aa: CASSFGTGGSDGELFF
cdr3_nt: TGTGCCAGCAGTTTCGGGACAGGGGGCTCTGACGGGGAGCTGTTTTTT
v_call: TRBV28
clone_size: few
j_call: TRBJ2-2
d_call: TRBD1

cdr3_aa: CASSPGGRRTEAFF
cdr3_nt: TGCGCCAGCAGCCCGGGAGGTAGGAGGACTGAAGCTTTCTTT
v_call: TRBV5-1
clone_size: few
j_call: TRBJ1-1
d_call: NA

cdr3_aa: CASKTAGGPEDEQFF
cdr3_nt: TGTGCCAGCAAGACAGCGGGGGGGCCTGAGGATGAGCAGTTCTTC
v_call: TRBV27
clone_size: few
j_call: TRBJ2-1
d_call: TRBD2

cdr3_aa: CASSPSGTFNEQFF
cdr3_nt: TGTGCCAGCAGCCCCTCGGGAACCTTCAACGAGCAGTTCTTC
v_call: TRBV11-2
clone_size: NA
j_call: TRBJ2-1
d_call: NA

cdr3_aa: CASSIGAGPQSGGYTF
cdr3_nt: TGTGCCAGTAGTATAGGAGCCGGGCCCCAATCCGGCGGCTACACCTTC
v_call: TRBV19
clone_size: NA
j_call: TRBJ1-2
d_call: NA

cdr3_aa: CSVGPTSGRTVYEQYF
cdr3_nt: TGCAGCGTTGGTCCAACTAGCGGGAGGACTGTCTACGAGCAGTACTTC
v_call: TRBV29-1
clone_size: NA
j_call: TRBJ2-7
d_call: TRBD2

cdr3_aa: CASSLNGGRLANEQFF
cdr3_nt: TGTGCCAGCAGCCTAAATGGGGGGCGTCTGGCCAATGAGCAGTTCTTC
v_call: TRBV7-3
clone_size: NA
j_call: TRBJ2-1
d_call: NA

cdr3_aa: CASSPRQGGGADTQYF
cdr3_nt: TGTGCCAGCAGTCCGCGGCAGGGGGGCGGGGCAGATACGCAGTATTTT
v_call: TRBV7-2
clone_size: few
j_call: TRBJ2-3
d_call: NA

cdr3_aa: CASSPLGTSGSYEQYF
cdr3_nt: TGTGCCAGCAGCCCTCTCGGTACTAGCGGATCCTACGAGCAGTACTTC
v_call: TRBV9
clone_size: few
j_call: TRBJ2-7
d_call: TRBD2

cdr3_aa: CASSLEGGLSYEQYF
cdr3_nt: TGTGCCAGCAGCTTAGAGGGGGGCCTCTCCTACGAGCAGTACTTC
v_call: TRBV7-2
clone_size: few
j_call: TRBJ2-7
d_call: NA

cdr3_aa: CSARVSGDTEAFF
cdr3_nt: TGCAGTGCTAGAGTCTCTGGGGACACTGAAGCTTTCTTT
v_call: TRBV20-1
clone_size: few
j_call: TRBJ1-1
d_call: NA

cdr3_aa: CASSISSIGELFF
cdr3_nt: TGTGCCAGTAGTATTAGTTCAATCGGGGAGCTGTTTTTT
v_call: TRBV19
clone_size: NA
j_call: TRBJ2-2
d_call: NA

cdr3_aa: CASRELAGSNEQFF
cdr3_nt: TGTGCCAGCCGGGAACTAGCGGGAAGCAATGAGCAGTTCTTC
v_call: TRBV11-2
clone_size: many
j_call: TRBJ2-1
d_call: TRBD2

cdr3_aa: CASSQGLHEQFF
cdr3_nt: TGTGCCAGCAGCCAGGGGCTACATGAGCAGTTCTTC
v_call: TRBV11-1
clone_size: few
j_call: TRBJ2-1
d_call: NA

cdr3_aa: CASSPGIGLEAFF
cdr3_nt: TGCGCCAGCAGCCCCGGGATTGGCTTAGAAGCTTTCTTT
v_call: TRBV5-1
clone_size: many
j_call: TRBJ1-1
d_call: NA

cdr3_aa: CASSEHRQSGQETQYF
cdr3_nt: TGTGCCAGCAGTGAACACAGACAGTCCGGCCAAGAGACCCAGTACTTC
v_call: TRBV2
clone_size: few
j_call: TRBJ2-5
d_call: NA

cdr3_aa: CASSAGGRGQYGQYF
cdr3_nt: TGTGCCAGCAGCGCGGGAGGAAGGGGGCAGTATGGGCAGTACTTC
v_call: TRBV7-9
clone_size: NA
j_call: TRBJ2-7
d_call: NA

cdr3_aa: CASSYTRRVNTGELFF
cdr3_nt: TGTGCCAGCAGTTACACGCGTCGGGTTAACACCGGGGAGCTGTTTTTT
v_call: TRBV6-2/TRBV6-3
clone_size: few
j_call: TRBJ2-2
d_call: NA

cdr3_aa: CASTGQSSYNSPLHF
cdr3_nt: TGTGCCAGCACGGGACAGAGCTCCTATAATTCACCCCTCCACTTT
v_call: TRBV2
clone_size: few
j_call: TRBJ1-6
d_call: TRBD1

cdr3_aa: CASSLGSRYSGNTIYF
cdr3_nt: TGTGCCAGCAGCTTAGGTTCGCGGTACTCTGGAAACACCATATATTTT
v_call: TRBV7-2
clone_size: many
j_call: TRBJ1-3
d_call: NA

cdr3_aa: CASSHREGQNNYGYTF
cdr3_nt: TGCGCCAGCAGCCACAGAGAGGGGCAGAATAACTATGGCTACACCTTC
v_call: TRBV4-1
clone_size: NA
j_call: TRBJ1-2
d_call: NA

cdr3_aa: CASSYYARDEQYF
cdr3_nt: TGTGCCAGCAGTTACTACGCCAGGGACGAGCAGTACTTC
v_call: TRBV6-5
clone_size: few
j_call: TRBJ2-7
d_call: NA

cdr3_aa: CASSLKREGLLTRQETQYF
cdr3_nt: TGTGCCAGCAGTCTGAAGCGGGAGGGCCTTCTAACGAGGCAAGAGACCCAGTACTTC
v_call: TRBV12-3/TRBV12-4
clone_size: NA
j_call: TRBJ2-5
d_call: TRBD2

cdr3_aa: CASSPRGGTTGELFF
cdr3_nt: TGTGCCAGCAGCCCTAGGGGGGGGACAACCGGGGAGCTGTTTTTT
v_call: TRBV11-2
clone_size: once
j_call: TRBJ2-2
d_call: NA

cdr3_aa: CASSPTYSSDEQFF
cdr3_nt: TGTGCCAGCAGCCCGACTTACTCTAGCGATGAGCAGTTCTTC
v_call: TRBV3-1
clone_size: NA
j_call: TRBJ2-1
d_call: NA